The 20 T cell receptor beta chains given below trace back to one sample, sequenced in a study of T cell responses to AZD1222 COVID-19 vaccine. The method was immunoSEQ multiplex PCR; TCRdb's version includes in-frame clones alone and lacks a portion of them. Among 150,000 to 200,000 clones listed, 80% to 95% were seen once. Sample: peripheral blood, taken on day 0 of AZD1222 vaccination. Receptors were obtained from an adult in good health.

The chain employs TRBV6-5 and TRBJ2-7, with a tentative D call TRBD2 (5 bases). This CDR3 contains 14 residues. Per the germline V gene, CDR1 is MNHEY and CDR2 is SVGAGI. Trimming cost V 7 bases and J 2 bases, with 15 bases left between them. Here the CDR3 reads CASNQGYGTYEQYF. The CDR3 bases are TGTGCCAGCAACCAAGGTTACGGGACCTACGAGCAGTACTTC.

This clone is a singleton in its sample. This chain joins TRBV28 and TRBJ2-1; D possibly matches TRBD1 or TRBD2 (5 bases each). Trimming shortened V by 3 bases and J by 6 bases, and 15 bases separated the two germline ends. This CDR3 contains 15 residues. CDR1 MDHEN and CDR2 SYDVKM come from the germline V gene. CDR3 nucleotide sequence: TGTGCCAGCAGTTTTGGGGGAAAGAGGGGCAATGAGCAGTTCTTC. As protein: CASSFGGKRGNEQFF.

This sequence joins TRBV18 and TRBJ2-1; 9 bases match TRBD2. CDR3 length equals 16 residues. The germline V gene has CDR1 KGHSH and CDR2 LQKENI. V lost 2 bases and J lost 2; bases outside the gene matches: 4. The CDR3 DNA is TGTGCCAGCTCACCAGCCAGCGGGGGGACCTACAATGAGCAGTTCTTC. Translating gives CASSPASGGTYNEQFF.

Judged by abundance, this clone is medium-sized. The CDR3 region has the DNA TGTGCCAGCAGTGACTCGGGTCTCGATGAGCAGTTCTTC. Translating it yields CASSDSGLDEQFF. The chain couples TRBV6-4 to TRBJ2-1; D is unresolved. V dropped 0 bases and J dropped 8 bases, with 8 bases sitting between them. CDR3 size: 13 residues. Per germline, CDR1 MRHNA and CDR2 SNTAGT.

The chain carries TRBV19 and TRBJ2-2; D is possibly TRBD1 (6 bases). Germline assignment: CDR1 LNHDA and CDR2 SQIVND (reference sequence). V lost 8 bases to trimming and J lost 7 bases, with 14 bases between them. CDR3 length equals 13 residues. CDR3 loop: CASGLQGVGELFF. The DNA of the CDR3 is TGTGCCAGTGGTTTACAGGGCGTCGGGGAGCTGTTTTTT.

The CDR3 DNA reads as TGTGCCAGCAGCTTAAACAGGGTGGGGTCGGATGAGCAGTTCTTC. Translation gives CASSLNRVGSDEQFF. The chain recombines TRBV11-3 with TRBJ2-1; the D gene is possibly TRBD1 (6 bases). V shed 2 bases and J shed 8 bases, with 16 bases lying between them. Germline-derived CDR1 and CDR2 are SGHNT and YENEEA. This CDR3 region has 15 residues.

The V call is TRBV9, the J call TRBJ2-7, with TRBD2 identical over 7 bases. The CDR3 is 16 residues long. Trimming cost V 0 bases and J 2 bases; bases outside gene matches: 8. Germline CDR1 and CDR2: SGDLS and YYNGEE. For the CDR3, the DNA is TGTGCCAGCAGCGTAGCATCTAGCGGCCGACCCTACGAGCAGTACTTC. Translation: CASSVASSGRPYEQYF.

V and J are TRBV10-3 and TRBJ2-1; D perhaps matches TRBD2 (5 bases). Looked up from germline, CDR1 is ENHRY and CDR2 is SYGVKD. With 4 bases removed from V and 0 bases from J, the gap between germline ends came to 7 bases. This CDR3 has 14 residues. CDR3: CAISGESSYNEQFF. CDR3 coding DNA: TGTGCCATCAGTGGGGAGAGCTCCTACAATGAGCAGTTCTTC.

V gene TRBV7-8 combines with J gene TRBJ1-2; TRBD1 is a possible D gene (6 bases). Trimming cost V 5 bases and J 0 bases, with 16 bases left between them. Germline V CDR1 and CDR2: SGHVS, FQNEAQ. The CDR3 is 16 residues long. The CDR3 reads CASSPGAGSANYGYTF. DNA for the CDR3: TGTGCCAGCAGCCCGGGGGCAGGTTCCGCTAACTATGGCTACACCTTC.

V and J are TRBV28 and TRBJ1-5; possibly TRBD1 for D (5 bases). The CDR3 loop spans 15 amino acids. V dropped 2 bases and J dropped 4 bases, with 12 bases sitting between them. Germline assignment: CDR1 MDHEN and CDR2 SYDVKM. The DNA for the CDR3 is TGTGCCAGCAGTTTAGCAGGGTTTGGGAATCAGCCCCAGCATTTT. This gives the protein CASSLAGFGNQPQHF.

This clone has a single count. This chain links TRBV28 with TRBJ1-5, with D possibly being TRBD1 (5 bases). In germline, CDR1 is MDHEN, CDR2 SYDVKM. The ends were cut back, 5 bases at V and 3 bases at J, with 14 bases in the middle. The CDR3 extends over 15 amino acids. The CDR3 DNA is TGTGCCAGCAGTCCCCGGGGGAGGTCCAATCAGCCCCAGCATTTT. As protein: CASSPRGRSNQPQHF.

This clone has only one observation. The rearrangement links TRBV27 to TRBJ2-3; possible D gene TRBD2, 6 bases. Per germline, CDR1 MNHEY and CDR2 SMNVEV (reference sequence). The CDR3 consists of 13 residues. Trimming stripped 7 bases from V and 4 bases from J, with 12 bases between. CDR3 in DNA: TGTGCCAGCACTTCTTGGGGGGCAGATACGCAGTATTTT. Encoded protein: CASTSWGADTQYF.

The V and J genes are TRBV29-1 and TRBJ1-2; 10 bases are shared with TRBD1. This CDR3 comprises 16 residues. The V segment lost 0 bases and the J segment 8 bases; nucleotides outside the gene matches: 12. Germline CDR1 reads SQVTM; CDR2 reads ANQGSEA. The CDR3 reads CSVEEPRQGAYRGYTF. CDR3 nucleotides: TGCAGCGTTGAAGAACCCCGACAGGGGGCATATCGGGGCTACACCTTC.

The V call is TRBV11-2, the J call TRBJ1-3; no clear D gene. V dropped 1 base and J dropped 3 bases, with 10 bases sitting between them. The CDR3 contains 15 residues. Germline CDR1 is SGHAT and CDR2 is FQNNGV. CDR3 nucleotides: TGTGCCAGCAGCTTAGCGGCTGGATATGGAAACACCATATATTTT. The encoded protein is CASSLAAGYGNTIYF.

The J gene is TRBJ1-2, the V gene TRBV11-2; 7 nucleotides match TRBD1. Germline values: CDR1 SGHAT, CDR2 FQNNGV. The J segment lost 8 bases and the V segment lost 5 bases, leaving 8 bases of the junction unmatched. This CDR3 has 13 amino acids. CDR3 amino acids: CASSPGGGEGYTF. The CDR3 DNA reads TGTGCCAGCAGCCCAGGGGGGGGAGAAGGCTACACCTTC.

The rearrangement links TRBV24-1 to TRBJ2-3; D is possibly TRBD2 (7 bases). The germline V gene has CDR1 KGHDR and CDR2 SFDVKD. V was clipped by 5 bases and J by 4 bases, with 18 bases between them. This CDR3 has 16 amino acids. The CDR3 nucleotides read TGTGCCACCAGTGGCGGGGGCGGGAGTCAAGCAGATACGCAGTATTTT. As protein: CATSGGGGSQADTQYF.

This clone was seen a single time. The same CDR3 arises from other DNA sequences in this sample as well. This chain joins TRBV6-5 and TRBJ1-5; TRBD1 might be the D (6 bases). Germline CDR1 is MNHEY and CDR2 is SVGAGI. The CDR3 sequence is 14 residues long. The V end lost 6 bases, the J end lost 4 bases, and 13 bases lay between the germline ends. The CDR3 nucleotides read TGTGCCAGCAGGACAGGTGGAGGTAATCAGCCCCAGCATTTT. Its translation: CASRTGGGNQPQHF.

The chain joins TRBV4-1 to TRBJ1-1, with a weak D call TRBD1 (5 bases). The CDR3 consists of 12 residues. CDR1 is MGHRA and CDR2 is YSYEKL in the germline V gene. V shed 0 bases and J shed 10 bases, with 9 bases lying between them. The CDR3 spells CASSQDVGGAFF. As DNA, the CDR3 is TGCGCCAGCAGCCAAGATGTGGGGGGAGCTTTCTTT.

The V gene is TRBV12-3 or TRBV12-4, the J gene TRBJ1-2, with D maybe TRBD1 (6 bases). Trimming left V 3 bases short and J 8 bases short, with 13 bases between. The CDR3 runs to 13 residues. The CDR3: CASSFVQGSGYTF. The DNA for the CDR3 is TGTGCCAGCAGTTTTGTACAGGGTAGCGGCTACACCTTC.

V usage is TRBV18 and J usage is TRBJ2-2, with unresolved D. V lost 3 bases, J lost 0 bases, and 8 bases lay in between. Germline loops: CDR1 KGHSH, CDR2 LQKENI. CDR3 length equals 15 residues. The CDR3, as DNA: TGTGCCAGCTCACCCCTCGGAACGAACACCGGGGAGCTGTTTTTT. This codes for CASSPLGTNTGELFF. Full variable domain (remainder filled in from reference TRBV18 and TRBJ2-2): NAGVMQNPRHLVRRRGQEARLRCSPMKGHSHVYWYRQLPEEGLKFMVYLQKENIIDESGMPKERFSAEFPKEGPSILRIQQVVRGDSAAYFCASSPLGTNTGELFFGEGSRLTVL.